This section outlines one TCR beta chain sequence together with its context. Its antigen remains unidentified. The entry originates in a study of T-cell memory formation after mild COVID-19. Study-wide context: For the most part, TCR clusters were specific to one donor. Study results and caveats: Balance between CD4 and CD8 was seen in clones contracting day 15 to 85, and a CD4+ lean was seen in later expanders. Those CD4+ clones that contracted were mainly in CM and EM (CD8+ ones in EMRA).

Trimming left V 4 bases short and J 4 bases short, with 13 bases between. The length of the CDR3 is 14 residues. Germline CDR1 SGHTA, CDR2 FQGNSA. Using constant-segment primers, 5'RACE produced TCR alpha and TCR beta cDNA libraries carrying sample barcodes and UMIs. TCRdb re-called the 5' RACE reads through MiXCR, storing one row per CDR3 protein. The data hold 150,000 to 200,000 distinct CDR3 sequences, with roughly 10% observed a single time. The sequence was collected from a man between 18 and 35 years old who had mild COVID-19 (a few samples of this study predate the infection). Cell type and time point are not known. Sequencing was done on a sample of PBMCs or a T cell subset sorted from them (not recorded which). V is TRBV7-2 and J is TRBJ1-1, with D tentatively TRBD1 (6 bases). CDR3 amino acids: CASSSSWGRTEAFF. The CDR3 DNA reads TGTGCCAGCAGCTCCTCCTGGGGGCGCACTGAAGCTTTCTTT.